The next 10 T cell receptor beta chains were all read from a single sample in a study of shared clonotypes between healthy human individuals. The data were produced by immunoSEQ multiplex PCR, yet TCRdb's version contains in-frame clones alone and is incomplete. The sample lists about 2.1 million clones, around 93% occurring once. As defined, naive CD8 cells were CD45RO-negative and positively selected for CCR7, with terminally differentiated effector memory CD45RA+ cells excluded. Material for sequencing was naive CD8+ T cells from PBMCs. The receptor source for this set is a man between 18 and 35 years old in good health. Some clones in this sample may be carry-over from other donors' samples.

The rearrangement joins TRBV4-3 to TRBJ2-7; no clear D gene. This CDR3 contains 15 residues. With 1 base removed from V and 0 bases from J, the gap between germline ends came to 10 bases. CDR1 LGHNA and CDR2 YSLEER come from the germline V gene. For the CDR3, the DNA is TGCGCCAGCAGCCAAGGTTCAGCGAGCTCCTACGAGCAGTACTTC. Translated: CASSQGSASSYEQYF.

This chain links TRBV4-1 with TRBJ1-2; 10 bases are a match to TRBD1. Germline CDR1 MGHRA, CDR2 YSYEKL. Trimming at V came to 4 bases and at J to 2 bases, leaving 7 bases not matched to a gene. The CDR3 extends over 16 amino acids. The CDR3 protein is CASSLDRGITNYGYTF. CDR3 in DNA: TGCGCCAGCAGCCTGGACAGGGGGATTACCAACTATGGCTACACCTTC.

J is TRBJ2-3 and V is TRBV7-8; 9 bases are shared with TRBD2. Trimming cost V 5 bases and J 4 bases; bases outside gene matches: 10. The length of the CDR3 is 16 residues. Germline CDR1 and CDR2: SGHVS and FQNEAQ. CDR3 sequence: CASSPRVAGASDTQYF. In DNA, the CDR3 is TGTGCCAGCAGCCCCCGGGTAGCGGGAGCGTCAGATACGCAGTATTTT. The variable domain in full, with the rest retrieved from reference TRBV7-8 and TRBJ2-3, is GAGVSQSPRYKVAKRGQDVALRCDPISGHVSLFWYQQALGQGPEFLTYFQNEAQLDKSGLPSDRFFAERPEGSVSTLKIQRTQQEDSAVYLCASSPRVAGASDTQYFGPGTRLTVL.

This clone has only one observation. As DNA, the CDR3 is TGTGCCAGCAGTTTATACACCGGGACAGGAAATTCACCCCTCCACTTT. Its protein product is CASSLYTGTGNSPLHF. The V call is TRBV28, the J call TRBJ1-6, with 8 bases aligning to TRBD1. CDR3 length: 16 residues. V dropped 1 base and J dropped 7; count of bases not matched to a gene: 6. The germline V gene encodes CDR1 MDHEN and CDR2 SYDVKM. The full variable domain, its missing parts supplied by reference TRBV28 and TRBJ1-6, is DVKVTQSSRYLVKRTGEKVFLECVQDMDHENMFWYRQDPGLGLRLIYFSYDVKMKEKGDIPEGYSVSREKKERFSLILESASTNQTSMYLCASSLYTGTGNSPLHFGNGTRLTVT.

This clone was seen once. The gene calls are TRBV28 and TRBJ1-1; the match to TRBD1 covers 8 bases. V dropped 6 bases and J dropped 1; count of bases not matched to a gene: 13. This CDR3 has 17 residues. Germline CDR1 is MDHEN and CDR2 is SYDVKM. CDR3 nucleotide sequence: TGTGCCAGCAGGCTGACGTGGGCAGGGGGCTCGAACACTGAAGCTTTCTTT. This encodes CASRLTWAGGSNTEAFF.

The rearrangement links TRBV6-1 to TRBJ1-2, with no clear D. The CDR3 consists of 13 residues. V dropped 6 bases and J dropped 2 bases, with 10 bases sitting between them. Germline V gene data show CDR1 as MNHNS and CDR2 as SASEGT. The CDR3 loop reads CASRSQENYGYTF. CDR3 bases: TGTGCCAGCAGATCACAAGAGAACTATGGCTACACCTTC.

The chain links TRBV27 to TRBJ2-2; weak D call: TRBD1 (6 bases). CDR1 MNHEY and CDR2 SMNVEV come from the germline V gene (reference sequence). V shed 2 bases and J shed 2 bases, with 18 bases lying between them. The CDR3 contains 18 residues. The CDR3 is CASSLRYTGTKNTGELFF. The CDR3 DNA reads as TGTGCCAGCAGTTTACGATATACAGGGACCAAAAACACCGGGGAGCTGTTTTTT.

A note on this clone: Additional DNA sequences in this sample encode the identical CDR3. The chain is built from TRBV6-6 and TRBJ2-7; D gene unclear. The CDR3 is made up of 13 amino acids. V was pared by 4 bases and J by 2 bases, with 9 bases between. Germline loops: CDR1 MNHNY, CDR2 SVGAGI (reference sequence). CDR3 protein: CASSLDRTYEQYF. The DNA for the CDR3 is TGTGCCAGCAGTTTAGACCGCACCTACGAGCAGTACTTC.

The chain combines TRBV10-1 with TRBJ2-3, with 7 bases identical to TRBD1. The CDR3 contains 16 residues. The germline CDR1 and CDR2 sequences are WNHNN and SYGVQD (reference sequence). The trim removed 0 bases at V and 5 bases at J, leaving 8 bases unmatched. The CDR3 region is CASSESGGLLGDTQYF. The DNA for the CDR3 is TGCGCCAGCAGTGAGTCAGGGGGCCTCCTCGGAGATACGCAGTATTTT.

The chain uses TRBV28 and TRBJ2-3; D remains unclear. Trimming pared 5 bases from V and 5 bases from J, leaving 14 bases between. The CDR3 covers 14 residues. Germline V gives CDR1 MDHEN, CDR2 SYDVKM. This CDR3 reads CASSQGPWVDTQYF. The CDR3 DNA follows: TGTGCCAGCAGTCAAGGCCCTTGGGTAGATACGCAGTATTTT.